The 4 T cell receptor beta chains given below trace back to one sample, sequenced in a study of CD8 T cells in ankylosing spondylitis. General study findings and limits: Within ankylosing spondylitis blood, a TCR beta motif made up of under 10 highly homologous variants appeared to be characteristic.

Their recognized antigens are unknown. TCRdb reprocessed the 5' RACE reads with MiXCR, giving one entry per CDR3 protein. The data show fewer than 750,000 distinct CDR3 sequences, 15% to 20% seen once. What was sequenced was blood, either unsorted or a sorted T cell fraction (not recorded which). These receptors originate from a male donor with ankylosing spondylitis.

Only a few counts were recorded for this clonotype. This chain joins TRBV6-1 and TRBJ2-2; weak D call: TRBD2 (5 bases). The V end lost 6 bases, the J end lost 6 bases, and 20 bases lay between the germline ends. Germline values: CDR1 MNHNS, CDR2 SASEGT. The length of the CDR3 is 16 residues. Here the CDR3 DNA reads TGTGCCAGCAGCCCCTGGACTGGCGGTGGTCCCGGGGAGCTGTTTTTT. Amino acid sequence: CASSPWTGGGPGELFF.

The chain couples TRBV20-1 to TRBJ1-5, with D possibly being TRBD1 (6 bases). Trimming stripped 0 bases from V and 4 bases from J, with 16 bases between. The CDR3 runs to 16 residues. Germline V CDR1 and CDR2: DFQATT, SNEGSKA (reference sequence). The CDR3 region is CSARDIGGTLNQPQHF. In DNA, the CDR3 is TGCAGTGCTAGAGATATAGGAGGGACATTAAATCAGCCCCAGCATTTT.

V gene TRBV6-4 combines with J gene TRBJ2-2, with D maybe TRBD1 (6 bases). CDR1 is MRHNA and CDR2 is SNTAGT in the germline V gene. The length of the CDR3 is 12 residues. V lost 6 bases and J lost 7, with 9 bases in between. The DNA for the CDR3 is TGTGCCAGCAGAGGACAGTTCGGGGAGCTGTTTTTT. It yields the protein CASRGQFGELFF.

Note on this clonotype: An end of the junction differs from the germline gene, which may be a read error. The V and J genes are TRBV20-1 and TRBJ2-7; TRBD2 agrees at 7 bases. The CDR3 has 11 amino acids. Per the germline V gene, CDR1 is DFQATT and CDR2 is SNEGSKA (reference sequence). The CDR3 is CSAREGTKQNF. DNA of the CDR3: TGCAGTGCTAGAGAGGGGACTAAGCAGAACTTC.